There are a few counts of the clone carrying this T cell receptor (beta chain). TCRdb itself ran the RT-PCR reads through MiXCR, one entry per CDR3 protein. The sample records 550,000 to 750,000 distinct CDR3 sequences, around 14% being singletons. Trimming took 6 bases from V and 0 from J; bases not matched to a gene: 18. CDR3 length equals 20 residues. This TCR came from a female donor in good health, serving as a healthy control. The V gene is TRBV12-3 or TRBV12-4, the J gene TRBJ2-3; 10 nucleotides match TRBD2. The sequenced sample consisted of memory CD4+ T cells from blood. The chain's CDR3 is CASRWTAPWLAGDSTDTQYF. The CDR3 bases are TGTGCCAGCAGATGGACAGCACCTTGGCTAGCGGGAGATAGCACAGATACGCAGTATTTT.